These 27 T cell receptor beta chains were all obtained from the same sample, sequenced in a study of post-analysis software for immune sequencing data (dated by TCRdb to the mid-2010s). General findings and caveats noted by the study authors: Patients showed significantly higher frequencies than controls for a handful of TRBV segments, among them TRBV5-6, TRBV5-1 and TRBV20-1.

No cognate antigen is known for these TCRs. The library was made by PCR. Instrument on record: Illumina HiSeq 2500. To reduce PCR and sequencing biases, unique molecular identifiers were built into the TCR beta cDNA libraries. The public sequencing data were trimmed at Q25 with fastp and processed into clonotypes with MiXCR by TCRdb, which kept only in-frame beta chains. Here each entry gathers all rows of one CDR3 protein and keeps the most common genes and DNA. This sample is represented by hundreds of thousands of distinct CDR3 sequences; 44% of them were singletons. The leading ten clones occupy under 2% of the sample. Sequencing was performed on blood. The receptors come from a girl aged 10 to 17 with multiple sclerosis.

V and J are TRBV11-2 and TRBJ2-1, with 10 bases identical to TRBD2. V trimming: 3 bases; J trimming: 7 bases; junction bases outside the gene matches: 6. The germline gives CDR1 SGHAT, CDR2 FQNNGV. This CDR3 has 15 residues. The CDR3 here is CASSFVLAGENEQFF. The CDR3 nucleotides read TGTGCCAGCAGCTTCGTTCTAGCGGGAGAGAATGAGCAGTTCTTC.

Comments on this clonotype: It may be a read error: a sequence one base away is much more abundant. The chain is built from TRBV18 and TRBJ2-1; D is perhaps TRBD2 (6 bases). CDR3 size: 14 residues. Germline V gene sequence: CDR1 KGHSH, CDR2 LQKENI. Deletions cut 0 bases from V and 13 bases from J, with 16 bases between. This CDR3 is CASSPPAGRKTQFF. CDR3 sequence (DNA): TGTGCCAGCTCACCACCTGCAGGGAGGAAGACCCAGTTCTTC.

In this sample, this clonotype turned up many times. The chain has TRBV7-2 and TRBJ2-7; TRBD2 is a possible D gene (6 bases). The CDR3 contains 13 residues. Germline V lookup: CDR1 SGHTA, CDR2 FQGNSA. The ends were cut back, 0 bases at V and 5 bases at J, with 8 bases in the middle. CDR3 region: CASSLARGNEQYF. The CDR3 bases are TGTGCCAGCAGCTTAGCGCGGGGTAACGAGCAGTACTTC.

The chain carries TRBV29-1 and TRBJ2-2; D is uncertain. The V end was cut by 3 bases, the J end by 1 base, with 6 bases between. The CDR3 has 13 amino acids. Looked up from germline, CDR1 is SQVTM and CDR2 is ANQGSEA. The CDR3 is CSVEVENTGELFF. The CDR3 nucleotides are TGCAGCGTTGAGGTGGAGAACACCGGGGAGCTGTTTTTT.

This clonotype was counted between two and nine times. J is TRBJ2-3 and V is TRBV3-1, with 9 bases identical to TRBD1. The V and J ends lost 0 bases and 2 bases, in that order; junction bases with no gene match: 6. The CDR3 spans 17 residues. Per germline, CDR1 LGHDT and CDR2 YNNKEL (reference sequence). The CDR3 DNA reads TGTGCCAGCAGCCAAGATAAGACAGGGGGTTACACAGATACGCAGTATTTT. Its translation is CASSQDKTGGYTDTQYF.

Worth noting for this clonotype: In this CDR3 the conserved last residue, phenylalanine or tryptophan, is missing, so a read error is likely. V and J are TRBV9 and TRBJ2-4, with TRBD2 identical over 9 bases. The better agreement between TRBJ2-7 and the DNA end casts doubt on the J call. Germline values: CDR1 SGDLS, CDR2 YYNGEE. The CDR3 consists of 15 residues. The CDR3 region has the DNA TGTGCCAGCAGCGTAGGTCATAGCGGGGGCTACGAGCAGTACTGC. It is translated as CASSVGHSGGYEQYC.

The rearrangement joins TRBV7-6 to TRBJ2-3; the D is unclear. The germline V gene encodes CDR1 SGHVS and CDR2 FNYEAQ. Trimming took 1 base from V and 7 from J, leaving 9 bases between them. CDR3 length: 13 residues. The CDR3 region has the DNA TGTGCCAGCAGCTTAGAGCTACCACATACGCAGTATTTT. It translates to CASSLELPHTQYF.

V usage is TRBV20-1 and J usage is TRBJ1-5; D gene unclear. V was cut by 1 base and J by 0 bases, with 7 bases left in between. CDR3 length: 14 residues. Germline CDR1 reads DFQATT; CDR2 reads SNEGSKA (reference sequence). CDR3: CSARVAYSNQPQHF. CDR3 DNA sequence: TGCAGTGCTAGAGTAGCGTATAGCAATCAGCCCCAGCATTTT.

This clonotype occurred a few times. V is TRBV29-1 and J is TRBJ2-1; 11 positions match TRBD2. The J segment lost 9 bases and the V segment lost 5 bases, leaving 6 bases of the junction unmatched. The CDR3 contains 13 residues. Per the germline V gene, CDR1 is SQVTM and CDR2 is ANQGSEA. CDR3 DNA sequence: TGCAGCGTTTTGACTAGCGGGGCCGGTGAGCAGTTCTTC. Its translation: CSVLTSGAGEQFF.

The chain links TRBV20-1 to TRBJ2-4; 10 nucleotides align to TRBD2. Matching the DNA end better, TRBJ2-7 makes the J call doubtful. The germline V gene has CDR1 DFQATT and CDR2 SNEGSKA (reference sequence). CDR3 size: 16 residues. The CDR3 DNA reads as TGCAGTGCTAGAGGGGTCGGCCTAGCGGGGGCCTACGAGCAGTACTTC. It yields the protein CSARGVGLAGAYEQYF.

This clonotype has just a few counts. The chain couples TRBV12-3 or TRBV12-4 to TRBJ2-7; TRBD1 might be the D (5 bases). The CDR3 is 13 residues long. Trimming removed 6 bases from V and 2 bases from J, with 11 bases in between. The CDR3 protein is CASSRQLAYEQYF. For the CDR3, the DNA is TGTGCCAGCAGCCGACAGTTGGCCTACGAGCAGTACTTC.

The chain employs TRBV6-5 and TRBJ2-7, with D possibly being TRBD1 (6 bases). The CDR3 is made up of 16 amino acids. Trimming pared 0 bases from V and 2 bases from J, leaving 14 bases between. In germline, CDR1 is MNHEY, CDR2 SVGAGI. The CDR3: CASSYSDSIGPYEQYF. The CDR3 nucleotides read TGTGCCAGCAGTTACTCGGACAGCATTGGACCCTACGAGCAGTACTTC.

J is TRBJ2-3 and V is TRBV5-1, with TRBD2 as a possible D gene (6 bases). The CDR3 totals 15 residues. V gave up 5 bases and J gave up 0 bases, with 13 bases separating them. The germline V gene encodes CDR1 SGHRS and CDR2 YFSETQ. The CDR3 region has the DNA TGCGCCAGCAGTAGCGGCCGAGGCAGCACAGATACGCAGTATTTT. This encodes CASSSGRGSTDTQYF.

V usage is TRBV2 and J usage is TRBJ2-1; TRBD2 agrees at 9 bases. With V trimmed by 4 bases and J by 8 bases, 9 bases remained unmatched. Looked up from germline, CDR1 is SNHLY and CDR2 is FYNNEI. The CDR3 extends over 15 amino acids. Here the CDR3 reads CASSGGASGVHEQFF. As DNA, the CDR3 is TGTGCCAGCAGTGGGGGAGCTAGCGGGGTACATGAGCAGTTCTTC. The full variable domain, completed using reference TRBV2 and TRBJ2-1, is EPEVTQTPSHQVTQMGQEVILRCVPISNHLYFYWYRQILGQKVEFLVSFYNNEISEKSEIFDDQFSVERPDGSNFTLKIRSTKLEDSAMYFCASSGGASGVHEQFFGPGTRLTVL.

The V call is TRBV27, the J call TRBJ2-7; D is possibly TRBD1 (5 bases). Per the germline V gene, CDR1 is MNHEY and CDR2 is SMNVEV (reference sequence). This CDR3 contains 14 residues. Trimming took off 3 bases at V and 0 bases at J, with 9 bases between the two ends. The CDR3 DNA reads as TGTGCCAGCAGTTTTGCAGGGCTCTCCTACGAGCAGTACTTC. This codes for CASSFAGLSYEQYF.

This chain joins TRBV7-2 and TRBJ1-5; the match to TRBD1 covers 7 bases. The germline V gene has CDR1 SGHTA and CDR2 FQGNSA. The CDR3 totals 17 residues. The trim removed 4 bases at V and 0 bases at J, leaving 9 bases unmatched. The CDR3 region is CASSSPPGTDSNQPQHF. For the CDR3, the DNA is TGTGCCAGCAGCTCCCCTCCAGGGACAGATAGCAATCAGCCCCAGCATTTT.

Here the CDR3 DNA reads TGTGCCAGCAGCTACTGGGACAATGAGCAGTTCTTC. The encoded protein is CASSYWDNEQFF. This chain links TRBV7-8 with TRBJ2-1, with D hard to call. The CDR3 has 12 amino acids. The V end was cut by 4 bases, the J end by 5 bases, with 6 bases between. CDR1 is SGHVS, CDR2 FQNEAQ, per germline.

This clonotype was detected many times. V and J are TRBV5-1 and TRBJ2-5; D is uncertain. The ends were cut back, 2 bases at V and 0 bases at J, with 8 bases in the middle. The CDR3 spans 14 residues. CDR1 is SGHRS and CDR2 is YFSETQ in the germline V gene. The CDR3 loop reads CASSFWGNQETQYF. Here the CDR3 DNA reads TGCGCCAGCAGCTTTTGGGGAAACCAAGAGACCCAGTACTTC.

This clonotype has at least ten counts. V and J are TRBV29-1 and TRBJ2-1; 8 positions agree with TRBD1. Germline V gene data show CDR1 as SQVTM and CDR2 as ANQGSEA. The CDR3 contains 14 residues. The J segment lost 5 bases and the V segment lost 5 bases, leaving 8 bases of the junction unmatched. The CDR3 DNA sequence: TGCAGCGTTTCCCCCCGGACAGGGAACAATGAGCAGTTCTTC. This sequence encodes CSVSPRTGNNEQFF.

The rearrangement links TRBV12-3 or TRBV12-4 to TRBJ2-7; TRBD1 is a possible D gene (6 bases). V was shortened by 3 bases and J by 6 bases, with 15 bases between the two germline ends. This CDR3 contains 14 residues. For the CDR3, the DNA is TGTGCCAGCAGTTTCTCAGGGGATCGGTTCGAGCAGTACTTC. It translates to CASSFSGDRFEQYF.

The chain couples TRBV20-1 to TRBJ2-1; the match to TRBD2 covers 9 bases. V lost 6 bases and J lost 7; bases outside the gene matches: 16. The CDR3 has 16 amino acids. Per germline, CDR1 DFQATT and CDR2 SNEGSKA (reference sequence). In DNA form, the CDR3 reads TGCAGTGCCCGAAAAGCCTCTAGCGGGATCGGTAATGAGCAGTTCTTC. Translating it yields CSARKASSGIGNEQFF.

V gene TRBV7-9 combines with J gene TRBJ2-1; the D gene is possibly TRBD1 (6 bases). CDR1 is SEHNR and CDR2 is FQNEAQ in the germline V gene (reference sequence). Trimming shortened V by 2 bases and J by 3 bases, and 14 bases separated the two germline ends. The CDR3 is 16 residues long. As DNA, the CDR3 is TGTGCCAGCAGCTTAAGGGGGATCAGTCTCTACAATGAGCAGTTCTTC. This gives the protein CASSLRGISLYNEQFF.

The V gene is TRBV3-1, the J gene TRBJ1-2; the match to TRBD1 covers 9 bases. Germline CDR1 and CDR2: LGHDT and YNNKEL (reference sequence). The CDR3 sequence is 14 residues long. The trim removed 5 bases at V and 4 bases at J, leaving 5 bases unmatched. The CDR3 DNA sequence: TGTGCCAGCAGCGGGACAGGGATTTTCTATGGCTACACCTTC. Protein: CASSGTGIFYGYTF.

The chain has TRBV5-1 and TRBJ2-5; D not certain. Deletions cut 4 bases from V and 1 base from J, with 8 bases between. Per the germline V gene, CDR1 is SGHRS and CDR2 is YFSETQ. The CDR3 totals 13 residues. This chain's CDR3 is CASSPLLQETQYF. DNA of the CDR3: TGCGCCAGCAGCCCTCTCCTCCAAGAGACCCAGTACTTC.

The chain is built from TRBV19 and TRBJ1-1; D is perhaps TRBD1 (5 bases). The CDR3 consists of 13 residues. The V gene's germline CDR1 is LNHDA and CDR2 SQIVND (reference sequence). V dropped 0 bases and J dropped 3 bases, with 5 bases sitting between them. The CDR3 DNA follows: TGTGCCAGTAGTATAGACAGGGACACTGAAGCTTTCTTT. This translates into CASSIDRDTEAFF.

This clonotype has more than one count but fewer than ten. This chain connects TRBV9 to TRBJ2-1; 11 nucleotides agree with TRBD2. The CDR3 runs 17 residues. Trimming at V came to 4 bases and at J to 8 bases, leaving 14 bases not matched to a gene. CDR1 is SGDLS, CDR2 YYNGEE, per germline. The CDR3 nucleotides are TGTGCCAGCAGCCCCTCTAGCGGGAGGTCTCTCCGCGATGAGCAGTTCTTC. This sequence encodes CASSPSSGRSLRDEQFF. The whole variable domain, remainder taken from reference TRBV9 and TRBJ2-1, is DSGVTQTPKHLITATGQRVTLRCSPRSGDLSVYWYQQSLDQGLQFLIQYYNGEERAKGNILERFSAQQFPDLHSELNLSSLELGDSALYFCASSPSSGRSLRDEQFFGPGTRLTVL.

The rearrangement joins TRBV12-3 or TRBV12-4 to TRBJ1-1; 7 nucleotides match TRBD1. V gave up 3 bases and J gave up 3 bases; unmatched junction bases: 7. The CDR3 sequence is 15 residues long. CDR3 DNA sequence: TGTGCCAGCAGTTTGAAGAGGGGGCAAGACACTGAAGCTTTCTTT. It yields the protein CASSLKRGQDTEAFF.